This T cell receptor beta chain came from a study of blood T cell repertoires in COVID-19. Whole-study context: Spain, Italy and the United States supplied samples that represented acute and convalescent COVID-19. Sources were T cells, B-cell-depleted T cells, or PBMCs; the material itself was cDNA or gDNA.

Study processing details: The assay estimated nucleated cells by amplifying reference gene primers. Sequencing used immunoSEQ multiplex PCR; TCRdb keeps in-frame clones, though not all of them. V, J and clone size are those of that table, while D and trimming were read from the DNA. The table records over 250,000 clones, roughly 89% of them present only once. The germline CDR1 and CDR2 sequences are SNHLY and FYNNEI. The CDR3 runs to 15 residues. J was trimmed by 4 bases and V by 6 bases; bases with no gene match: 8. This chain links TRBV2 with TRBJ1-5; 8 bases map to TRBD1. Sequenced sample: peripheral blood. The sequence derives from a man aged 50 to 60 with acute or convalescent COVID-19. The CDR3 region is CASRVDRGTNQPQHF. CDR3 DNA: TGTGCCAGCAGAGTCGACAGGGGTACGAATCAGCCCCAGCATTTT.